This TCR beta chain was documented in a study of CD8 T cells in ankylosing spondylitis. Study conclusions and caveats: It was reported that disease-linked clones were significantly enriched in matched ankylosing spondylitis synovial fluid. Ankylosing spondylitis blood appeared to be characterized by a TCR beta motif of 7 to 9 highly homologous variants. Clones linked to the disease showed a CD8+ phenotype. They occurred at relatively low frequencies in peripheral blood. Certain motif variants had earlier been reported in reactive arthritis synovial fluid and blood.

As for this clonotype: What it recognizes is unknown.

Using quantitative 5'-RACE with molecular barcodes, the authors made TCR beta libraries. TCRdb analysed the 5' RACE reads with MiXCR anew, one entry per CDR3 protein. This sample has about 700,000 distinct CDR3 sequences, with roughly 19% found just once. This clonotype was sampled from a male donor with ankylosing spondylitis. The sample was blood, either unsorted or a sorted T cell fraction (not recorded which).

The CDR3 DNA follows: TGTGCCAGCAGTCTCTGGACAGGGGAAGAGACCCAGTACTTC. Translated, it gives CASSLWTGEETQYF. The chain is built from TRBV27 and TRBJ2-5; TRBD1 agrees at 9 bases. CDR3 size: 14 residues. Germline lookup yields CDR1 MNHEY and CDR2 SMNVEV (reference sequence). Germline trimming cut 5 bases from V and 3 bases from J; bases unmatched to any gene: 4.